This T cell receptor (beta chain) was found in a study of control samples from healthy donors and cancer patients. Sequencing was performed with immunoSEQ multiplex PCR; in TCRdb, only in-frame clones are kept and a portion is missing. The profile shows 60,000 to 75,000 clones, 83% of them singletons. Regarding this clone: Its ends do not fully match the called genes, so a read error is possible.

CDR1 and CDR2 from the germline V gene are MNHEY and SVGAGI. This CDR3 spans 11 amino acids. This receptor was identified in a man between 60 and 75 years old in good health. Sample: blood. This rearrangement joins TRBV6-5 to TRBJ2-1; no reliable D call. CDR3 in amino acids: CASRYYNEQFF. CDR3 coding DNA: TGTGCCAGCAGATACTATAATGAGCAGTTCTTC.